This entry lists 29 T cell receptor beta chains sequenced from one sample in a study of PD-L1 blockade in urothelial cancer. TCRdb's copy holds only in-frame clones and misses some; the assay was immunoSEQ multiplex PCR. Seen here are more than 85,000 clones, 90% to 95% observed once, and the top ten hold around 0.92%. The sample in question was PBMCs, obtained around atezolizumab (anti-PD-L1) treatment. These receptors came from an elderly woman with urothelial cancer.

The chain employs TRBV18 and TRBJ1-4; unclear D gene. Per germline, CDR1 KGHSH and CDR2 LQKENI. The CDR3 consists of 15 residues. V was clipped by 3 bases and J by 2 bases, with 10 bases between them. The CDR3 loop reads CASSPALLTNEKLFF. The CDR3 DNA reads as TGTGCCAGCTCACCGGCTTTGCTGACTAATGAAAAACTGTTTTTT. The full variable domain, its missing parts supplied by reference TRBV18 and TRBJ1-4, is NAGVMQNPRHLVRRRGQEARLRCSPMKGHSHVYWYRQLPEEGLKFMVYLQKENIIDESGMPKERFSAEFPKEGPSILRIQQVVRGDSAAYFCASSPALLTNEKLFFGSGTQLSVL.

This clone appeared once. The DNA of the CDR3 is TGCAGCGCGCCAAACCTGGGACACTTCAACACTGAAGCTTTCTTT. This encodes CSAPNLGHFNTEAFF. This chain joins TRBV29-1 and TRBJ1-1, with a weak D call TRBD1 (6 bases). Germline V lookup: CDR1 SQVTM, CDR2 ANQGSEA. CDR3 length equals 15 residues. The V end was cut by 7 bases, the J end by 2 bases, with 20 bases between.

V and J are TRBV30 and TRBJ2-1, with 10 bases that match TRBD2. This CDR3 contains 15 residues. V was pared by 1 base and J by 12 bases, with 12 bases of the junction left unmatched. Per the germline V gene, CDR1 is GTSNPN and CDR2 is SVGIG (reference sequence). The CDR3 protein is CAWSEKSSGRLLQFF. The CDR3 region has the DNA TGTGCCTGGAGTGAGAAGTCTAGCGGGAGATTGCTGCAGTTCTTC.

This chain uses TRBV5-1 with TRBJ2-3, with D perhaps TRBD2 (6 bases). The V gene's germline CDR1 is SGHRS and CDR2 YFSETQ. Between the trimmed V and J ends, which lost 5 bases and 0 bases, there was a span of 10 bases. The CDR3 has 14 amino acids. This chain's CDR3 is CASSREASTDTQYF. The CDR3 DNA is TGCGCCAGCAGTAGGGAGGCTAGCACAGATACGCAGTATTTT.

This sequence joins TRBV28 and TRBJ2-1; 7 bases match TRBD1. CDR3 length: 12 residues. J lost 14 bases, V lost 4 bases, and 8 bases had no gene match. Germline V gene lookup returns CDR1 MDHEN and CDR2 SYDVKM. The CDR3 reads CASSSPDRAKFF. For the CDR3, the DNA is TGTGCCAGCAGTTCCCCCGACAGGGCCAAGTTCTTC.

V is TRBV28 and J is TRBJ1-3; the D gene is possibly TRBD1 (6 bases). The CDR3 runs to 16 residues. Germline V gives CDR1 MDHEN, CDR2 SYDVKM. Trimming stripped 4 bases from V and 0 bases from J, with 13 bases between. The DNA of the CDR3 is TGTGCCAGCAGTTCCCCGACAGGTTACTCTGGAAACACCATATATTTT. It codes for CASSSPTGYSGNTIYF.

The chain carries TRBV5-5 and TRBJ1-2; 9 bases agree with TRBD1. CDR1 is SGHKS, CDR2 YYEKEE, per germline (reference sequence). After removal of 2 bases from V and 2 bases from J, the junction contained 10 bases not matched to a gene. CDR3 length equals 17 residues. The CDR3 DNA is TGTGCCAGCAGCTTACTTACCGGGACAGGGATCAACTATGGCTACACCTTC. It yields the protein CASSLLTGTGINYGYTF. The variable domain in full, with the rest retrieved from reference TRBV5-5 and TRBJ1-2, is DAGVTQSPTHLIKTRGQQVTLRCSPISGHKSVSWYQQVLGQGPQFIFQYYEKEERGRGNFPDRFSARQFPNYSSELNVNALLLGDSALYLCASSLLTGTGINYGYTFGSGTRLTVV.

The CDR3 DNA sequence: TGTGCCAGCAGTATCATGAAGGGGCAAACCAAGGGCGAGCAGTACTTC. Residues: CASSIMKGQTKGEQYF. The V and J genes are TRBV28 and TRBJ2-7; D is possibly TRBD1 (5 bases). This CDR3 contains 16 residues. V was trimmed by 5 bases and J by 6 bases, leaving 23 bases between them. Looked up from germline, CDR1 is MDHEN and CDR2 is SYDVKM.

This chain connects TRBV7-8 to TRBJ1-1; maybe TRBD1 (6 bases). The CDR3 totals 17 residues. The germline CDR1 and CDR2 sequences are SGHVS and FQNEAQ. Trimming took off 2 bases at V and 3 bases at J, with 19 bases between the two ends. The CDR3 region is CASSLTGPQGWDTEAFF. CDR3 sequence (DNA): TGTGCCAGCAGCTTAACTGGCCCGCAGGGGTGGGACACTGAAGCTTTCTTT.

This clone was detected only once. V is TRBV29-1 and J is TRBJ2-1; 10 positions agree with TRBD2. Germline V CDR1 and CDR2: SQVTM, ANQGSEA. CDR3 length: 20 amino acids. The V gene end was trimmed by 7 bases and the J gene end by 2 bases; junction bases not matched to a gene: 23. The CDR3 bases are TGCAGCGCGGGCGCCCGGGGCAGGGGGAGGCTAGCGGGAGCCTACAATGAGCAGTTCTTC. It codes for CSAGARGRGRLAGAYNEQFF.

The V and J genes are TRBV15 and TRBJ2-3, with D possibly being TRBD1 (6 bases). The CDR3 consists of 15 residues. V was pared by 0 bases and J by 2 bases, with 9 bases between. Germline values: CDR1 LNHNV, CDR2 YYDKDF (reference sequence). The CDR3 DNA sequence: TGTGCCACCAGCAGAGATAGGGGGTTCACAGATACGCAGTATTTT. Translation gives CATSRDRGFTDTQYF.

J is TRBJ2-5 and V is TRBV7-7; 9 positions match TRBD1. This CDR3 has 15 residues. V gave up 2 bases and J gave up 5 bases; unmatched junction bases: 6. Germline V gene data show CDR1 as SSHAT and CDR2 as FNYEAQ (reference sequence). CDR3 protein: CASSLFGTGRETQYF. The DNA of the CDR3 is TGTGCCAGCAGCTTATTCGGGACAGGGAGGGAGACCCAGTACTTC.

J is TRBJ2-2 and V is TRBV10-1, with TRBD2 matching over 7 bases. Germline-derived CDR1 and CDR2 are WNHNN and SYGVQD (reference sequence). The junction had 4 bases not matched to a gene; V was cut back by 5 bases and J by 1 base. The CDR3 extends over 15 amino acids. CDR3 region: CASSNLAGNTGELFF. CDR3 in DNA: TGCGCCAGCAGTAACTTAGCGGGGAACACCGGGGAGCTGTTTTTT.

The chain recombines TRBV27 with TRBJ2-5; D is unclear. Deletions cut 5 bases from V and 3 bases from J, with 10 bases between. The CDR3 length is 13 residues. Looked up from germline, CDR1 is MNHEY and CDR2 is SMNVEV (reference sequence). In nucleotides, the CDR3 is TGTGCCAGCAGTCACTCGGTGAAAGAGACCCAGTACTTC. This sequence encodes CASSHSVKETQYF.

The rearrangement joins TRBV5-1 to TRBJ2-5, with TRBD1 matching 7 bases. Germline V gene lookup returns CDR1 SGHRS and CDR2 YFSETQ. The CDR3 has 15 residues. J lost 5 bases, V lost 4 bases, and 11 bases had no gene match. The CDR3 DNA sequence: TGCGCCAGCAGCCCAGCCGACAGGGTAGGGGAGACCCAGTACTTC. The encoded protein is CASSPADRVGETQYF.

The chain combines TRBV7-2 with TRBJ2-2; 8 nucleotides align to TRBD2. Unmatched junction bases numbered 16, after V lost 5 bases and J lost 2 bases. Germline values: CDR1 SGHTA, CDR2 FQGNSA. The CDR3 is 19 residues long. The CDR3 reads CASSTYPLRAGDNTGELFF. The CDR3 bases are TGTGCCAGCAGCACGTACCCACTAAGAGCGGGAGACAACACCGGGGAGCTGTTTTTT.

The chain recombines TRBV6-5 with TRBJ2-6, with D perhaps TRBD2 (6 bases). Germline V CDR1 and CDR2: MNHEY, SVGAGI. The CDR3 runs to 15 residues. Trimming took off 6 bases at V and 4 bases at J, with 13 bases between the two ends. This chain's CDR3 is CASRVTGVGANVLTF. The CDR3 nucleotides read TGTGCCAGCAGAGTTACGGGGGTGGGGGCCAACGTCCTGACTTTC.

V usage is TRBV9 and J usage is TRBJ2-1; 11 positions agree with TRBD1. Trimming removed 0 bases from V and 7 bases from J; junction bases left unmatched: 3. The CDR3 has 15 amino acids. Germline V gives CDR1 SGDLS, CDR2 YYNGEE. The CDR3 sequence is CASSVVGQGGNEQFF. CDR3 nucleotides: TGTGCCAGCAGCGTAGTGGGACAGGGGGGGAATGAGCAGTTCTTC.

The genes are TRBV9 and TRBJ2-1; 9 nucleotides agree with TRBD2. J lost 9 bases, V lost 0 bases, and 7 bases had no gene match. Germline assignment: CDR1 SGDLS and CDR2 YYNGEE. The CDR3 covers 15 residues. The CDR3 region is CASSVVSGSGGEQFF. For the CDR3, the DNA is TGTGCCAGCAGCGTAGTTAGCGGGAGCGGCGGTGAGCAGTTCTTC. Together with reference TRBV9 and TRBJ2-1, the CDR3 gives the full variable domain: DSGVTQTPKHLITATGQRVTLRCSPRSGDLSVYWYQQSLDQGLQFLIQYYNGEERAKGNILERFSAQQFPDLHSELNLSSLELGDSALYFCASSVVSGSGGEQFFGPGTRLTVL.

This clone was detected once. The CDR3 DNA follows: TGTGCCAGCTCACCAGGAGTGGCCGGAAACACCATATATTTT. As protein: CASSPGVAGNTIYF. This chain links TRBV18 with TRBJ1-3, with D hard to call. V was shortened by 2 bases and J by 4 bases, with 9 bases between the two germline ends. In germline, CDR1 is KGHSH, CDR2 LQKENI. The CDR3 runs 14 residues. The full variable domain, with the rest looked up from reference TRBV18 and TRBJ1-3, is NAGVMQNPRHLVRRRGQEARLRCSPMKGHSHVYWYRQLPEEGLKFMVYLQKENIIDESGMPKERFSAEFPKEGPSILRIQQVVRGDSAAYFCASSPGVAGNTIYFGEGSWLTVV.

V and J are TRBV5-1 and TRBJ2-1; weak D call: TRBD1 (5 bases). The CDR3 is made up of 15 amino acids. Between the trimmed V and J ends, which lost 3 bases and 6 bases, there was a span of 16 bases. CDR1 and CDR2 from the germline V gene are SGHRS and YFSETQ. The chain's CDR3 is CASSSAGSQGNEQFF. Here the CDR3 DNA reads TGCGCCAGCAGCTCCGCCGGGTCCCAGGGCAATGAGCAGTTCTTC. The full variable domain, in which reference TRBV5-1 and TRBJ2-1 provide the parts outside the CDR3, is KAGVTQTPRYLIKTRGQQVTLSCSPISGHRSVSWYQQTPGQGLQFLFEYFSETQRNKGNFPGRFSGRQFSNSRSEMNVSTLELGDSALYLCASSSAGSQGNEQFFGPGTRLTVL.

The chain has TRBV11-2 and TRBJ1-1, with TRBD1 matching 9 bases. The CDR3 sequence is 14 residues long. V lost 1 base and J lost 5; bases outside the gene matches: 2. The germline gives CDR1 SGHAT, CDR2 FQNNGV. The CDR3 protein is CASSLGGQGTEAFF. In DNA, the CDR3 is TGTGCCAGCAGCTTAGGAGGACAGGGGACTGAAGCTTTCTTT.

The rearrangement joins TRBV5-6 to TRBJ1-2; tentatively, D is TRBD1 (6 bases). Germline loops: CDR1 SGHDT, CDR2 YYEEEE. There are 12 residues in the CDR3. V gave up 0 bases and J gave up 6 bases, with 6 bases separating them. The CDR3 DNA reads TGTGCCAGCAGCTTGGACAGGGATGGCTACACCTTC. The encoded protein is CASSLDRDGYTF.

The V call is TRBV28, the J call TRBJ1-2; weak D call: TRBD1 (5 bases). The CDR3 has 13 amino acids. V shed 6 bases and J shed 5 bases, with 13 bases lying between them. Germline CDR1 MDHEN, CDR2 SYDVKM. CDR3 in amino acids: CASRSQGGYGYTF. The CDR3 coding sequence is TGTGCCAGCAGGAGCCAGGGTGGGTATGGCTACACCTTC.

The chain combines TRBV11-2 with TRBJ2-1; D remains unclear. This CDR3 contains 13 residues. Germline lookup yields CDR1 SGHAT and CDR2 FQNNGV. V was trimmed by 0 bases and J by 5 bases, leaving 5 bases between them. The CDR3 reads CASSLEQNNEQFF. The DNA for the CDR3 is TGTGCCAGCAGCTTAGAACAGAACAATGAGCAGTTCTTC.

The J gene is TRBJ1-2, the V gene TRBV5-1; D perhaps matches TRBD1 (6 bases). Germline V CDR1 and CDR2: SGHRS, YFSETQ. V was shortened by 0 bases and J by 6 bases, with 15 bases between the two germline ends. This CDR3 spans 15 amino acids. The CDR3 DNA is TGCGCCAGCAGCTTGGACCGCGGACAGTACGATGGCTACACCTTC. Its translation: CASSLDRGQYDGYTF.

The gene calls are TRBV7-9 and TRBJ1-4, with TRBD1 as a possible D gene (6 bases). Germline V CDR1 and CDR2: SEHNR, FQNEAQ (reference sequence). Trimming cost V 6 bases and J 5 bases, with 16 bases left between them. The CDR3 totals 15 residues. The CDR3 reads CASSQGQRGNEKLFF. The CDR3 nucleotides are TGTGCCAGCAGTCAAGGACAAAGGGGGAATGAAAAACTGTTTTTT.

The chain carries TRBV11-3 and TRBJ2-6, with a tentative D call TRBD2 (7 bases). Trimming cost V 5 bases and J 0 bases, with 14 bases left between them. CDR3 size: 17 residues. Germline CDR1 reads SGHNT; CDR2 reads YENEEA. The CDR3 coding sequence is TGTGCCAGCAGCCCGGGGGGCGGGCACTCTGGGGCCAACGTCCTGACTTTC. Its translation is CASSPGGGHSGANVLTF. Filled out from reference TRBV11-3 and TRBJ2-6, the complete variable domain reads EAGVVQSPRYKIIEKKQPVAFWCNPISGHNTLYWYLQNLGQGPELLIRYENEEAVDDSQLPKDRFSAERLKGVDSTLKIQPAELGDSAVYLCASSPGGGHSGANVLTFGAGSRLTVL.

The chain recombines TRBV28 with TRBJ2-4, with 8 nucleotides matching TRBD1. This CDR3 is built from 12 residues. The V gene's germline CDR1 is MDHEN and CDR2 SYDVKM. Trimming took 6 bases from V and 7 from J; bases not matched to a gene: 2. This chain's CDR3 is CASRRTGNIQYF. CDR3 nucleotide sequence: TGTGCCAGCAGACGGACAGGGAACATTCAGTACTTC.